These 7 T cell receptor beta chains were all obtained from the same sample, sequenced in a study of Graves' ophthalmopathy and Graves' hyperthyroidism (dated by TCRdb to the late 2010s). For sequencing, an Illumina HiSeq 2000 was employed. For repertoire sequencing, TCR beta CDR3 regions were amplified from RNA transcripts. A first-round RT-PCR used HTBI primers with the Qiagen OneStep RT-PCR kit, followed by a second-round multiplex PCR, size selection and purification. TCRdb took the public reads, trimmed them with fastp at Q25, ran MiXCR for clone calling and kept in-frame beta chains. Duplicate CDR3 protein sequences are folded into a single record with the most common DNA and genes. The sample table records about 1.2 million distinct CDR3 sequences; 35% to 40% of these occur just once. The biggest ten clones account for 8.5% to 14% of the sample. What was sequenced was peripheral blood or thyroid tissue (not recorded which). These receptors were obtained from an adult man with Graves' hyperthyroidism.

This chain connects TRBV4-3 to TRBJ2-6, with D tentatively TRBD2 (6 bases). The CDR3 loop spans 16 amino acids. Germline values: CDR1 LGHNA, CDR2 YSLEER. Trimming stripped 1 base from V and 2 bases from J, with 9 bases between. The DNA of the CDR3 is TGCGCCAGCAGCCAAGGGAGGGTCGCTGGGGCCAACGTCCTGACTTTC. Encoded protein: CASSQGRVAGANVLTF.

This chain joins TRBV7-8 and TRBJ2-7, with a tentative D call TRBD2 (6 bases). With 2 bases removed from V and 3 bases from J, the gap between germline ends came to 11 bases. Germline CDR1 SGHVS, CDR2 FQNEAQ. The CDR3 has 14 amino acids. CDR3 region: CASSLSGSYYEQYF. In nucleotides, the CDR3 is TGTGCCAGCAGCTTATCCGGGAGTTACTACGAGCAGTACTTC.

Many counts were recorded for this clonotype. In DNA form, the CDR3 reads TGTGCCAGCAGCCAAGACGTTTACGAGCAGTACTTC. It encodes CASSQDVYEQYF. The chain links TRBV14 to TRBJ2-7; D gene uncertain. The CDR3 covers 12 residues. Trimming shortened V by 0 bases and J by 4 bases, and 4 bases separated the two germline ends. From germline, CDR1 is SGHDN and CDR2 FVKESK.

There are a few counts of this clonotype. At one of its ends the junction is not consistent with the germline gene, which may arise from a read error. V usage is TRBV10-3 and J usage is TRBJ2-5; TRBD2 might be the D (5 bases). Germline CDR1 is ENHRY and CDR2 is SYGVKD. CDR3 length equals 14 residues. The CDR3 region has the DNA TGTGCCAGCAGTTTTCCCGGGCGGGCAGAGACCCAGTACTTC. Protein sequence: CASSFPGRAETQYF.

This clonotype was observed a single time. The rearrangement joins TRBV12-3 or TRBV12-4 to TRBJ2-5, with TRBD1 matching over 10 bases. After removal of 6 bases from V and 4 bases from J, the junction contained 5 bases not matched to a gene. The CDR3 is 14 amino acids. The CDR3, as DNA: TGTGCCAGCAGACCAGGGACAGGGGTAGAGACCCAGTACTTC. Its protein is CASRPGTGVETQYF.

The CDR3 DNA follows: TGTGCCAGCAGTGAAGGAGAGATATGGACAGGGACCCACGAGCAGTACTTC. It yields the protein CASSEGEIWTGTHEQYF. V is TRBV6-5 and J is TRBJ2-7; 8 nucleotides line up with TRBD1. J was trimmed by 5 bases and V by 5 bases; bases with no gene match: 17. The V gene's germline CDR1 is MNHEY and CDR2 SVGAGI. There are 17 residues in the CDR3.

The rearrangement joins TRBV19 to TRBJ1-5, with D possibly being TRBD1 (6 bases). This CDR3 spans 21 amino acids. The germline gives CDR1 LNHDA, CDR2 SQIVND (reference sequence). Trimming pared 6 bases from V and 0 bases from J, leaving 30 bases between. Written as DNA, the CDR3 is TGTGCCAGTAGCACCGGGATCCGCAGTGCCAGGGACACGCATAGCAATCAGCCCCAGCATTTT. Protein: CASSTGIRSARDTHSNQPQHF.